This entry lists 30 T cell receptor beta chains sequenced from one sample in a study of blood T cell repertoires in COVID-19 (dated by TCRdb to the early 2020s). The library relied on the immunoSEQ multiplex PCR assay. TCRdb took this table from immuneACCESS and kept in-frame rearrangements with V and J called. Such tables lack part of the clones; where checked against another copy, unresolved V genes explain under half of the gap, and the rest is unexplained. Recorded for this sample are 150,000 or so clones; around 80% of them occurred a single time. Approximately 5% of the sample is taken by the ten largest. The sequencing input was peripheral blood. All receptors derive from an elderly woman with active or convalescent COVID-19.

This chain uses TRBV18 with TRBJ1-2, with D possibly matching TRBD1 (5 bases). Germline CDR1 is KGHSH and CDR2 is LQKENI. The CDR3 has 14 residues. Trimming took off 5 bases at V and 6 bases at J, with 16 bases between the two ends. DNA for the CDR3: TGTGCCAGCTCAGTTCAGGGAATGTCGGATGGCTACACCTTC. Translated, it gives CASSVQGMSDGYTF.

V and J are TRBV2 and TRBJ2-1, with D unresolved. Germline V gene sequence: CDR1 SNHLY, CDR2 FYNNEI. The V gene lost 2 bases and the J gene lost 3 bases, with 8 bases spanning the gap. This CDR3 region has 14 residues. CDR3 residues: CASSEKENYNEQFF. CDR3 coding DNA: TGTGCCAGCAGTGAAAAAGAGAACTACAATGAGCAGTTCTTC.

The chain employs TRBV25-1 and TRBJ2-7; a weak D match, TRBD2 (6 bases). Trimming shortened V by 4 bases and J by 4 bases, and 17 bases separated the two germline ends. The germline gives CDR1 MGHDK, CDR2 SYGVNS. The length of the CDR3 is 15 residues. Written as DNA, the CDR3 is TGTGCCAGCAGTGTACCCGGGACTGGGGATTACGAGCAGTACTTC. Encoded protein: CASSVPGTGDYEQYF.

J is TRBJ1-4 and V is TRBV7-9, with D possibly being TRBD1 (6 bases). The V end lost 6 bases, the J end lost 7 bases, and 18 bases lay between the germline ends. The germline V gene has CDR1 SEHNR and CDR2 FQNEAQ (reference sequence). The CDR3 covers 15 residues. The CDR3 reads CASRKEQGSGEKLFF. For the CDR3, the DNA is TGTGCCAGCAGGAAAGAACAGGGATCAGGTGAAAAACTGTTTTTT.

The rearrangement joins TRBV5-1 to TRBJ2-1, with 8 bases lining up with TRBD2. The CDR3 has 17 amino acids. The V and J ends lost 0 bases and 7 bases, in that order; junction bases with no gene match: 12. Germline V lookup: CDR1 SGHRS, CDR2 YFSETQ. This CDR3 reads CASSLEAGLGKINEQFF. CDR3 in DNA: TGCGCCAGCAGCTTGGAGGCGGGACTAGGGAAAATAAATGAGCAGTTCTTC.

The chain links TRBV5-1 to TRBJ1-1; 9 bases line up with TRBD1. Unmatched junction bases numbered 7, after V lost 0 bases and J lost 10 bases. This CDR3 comprises 14 residues. Germline V gene lookup returns CDR1 SGHRS and CDR2 YFSETQ. The chain's CDR3 is CASSLDTIQGAAFF. The CDR3 DNA reads as TGCGCCAGCAGCTTGGACACGATACAGGGGGCAGCTTTCTTT.

The CDR3 region is CASSVNRGEGYTF. The CDR3 region has the DNA TGTGCCAGCAGTGTAAACAGGGGGGAAGGCTACACCTTC. The rearrangement joins TRBV2 to TRBJ1-2; 8 bases align to TRBD1. This CDR3 comprises 13 residues. V lost 4 bases and J lost 8; bases outside the gene matches: 6. Looked up from germline, CDR1 is SNHLY and CDR2 is FYNNEI.

The rearrangement joins TRBV4-2 to TRBJ1-2; maybe TRBD1 (6 bases). Germline CDR1 LGHNA, CDR2 YNFKEQ. This CDR3 contains 14 residues. The V and J ends lost 4 bases and 4 bases respectively, with 13 bases between them. CDR3 protein: CASSPSRGGYGYTF. The DNA of the CDR3 is TGTGCCAGCAGCCCAAGCAGGGGCGGCTATGGCTACACCTTC.

V gene TRBV4-1 combines with J gene TRBJ1-3; D is ambiguous. Germline values: CDR1 MGHRA, CDR2 YSYEKL. The CDR3 extends over 14 amino acids. The V gene lost 3 bases and the J gene lost 1 base, with 7 bases spanning the gap. The CDR3 region has the DNA TGCGCCAGCAGCCATCCCCGGTCTGGAAACACCATATATTTT. This encodes CASSHPRSGNTIYF.

This clone was found a few times. This sequence joins TRBV10-3 and TRBJ1-2; 10 bases align to TRBD1. The CDR3 is made up of 14 amino acids. CDR1 and CDR2 (germline): ENHRY, SYGVKD. V was clipped by 6 bases and J by 7 bases; unmatched bases: 8. This CDR3 reads CAIRQDRGVFGYTF. Here the CDR3 DNA reads TGTGCCATCAGACAGGACAGGGGGGTCTTTGGCTACACCTTC.

The chain recombines TRBV5-1 with TRBJ1-1; the match to TRBD1 covers 9 bases. Germline loops: CDR1 SGHRS, CDR2 YFSETQ. Losses at the gene ends were 4 bases for V and 4 bases for J; bases not matched to a gene: 11. The CDR3 loop spans 16 amino acids. CDR3 bases: TGCGCCAGCAGCGTAGGACAGGGGCGGTCTGTCACTGAAGCTTTCTTT. Amino acids: CASSVGQGRSVTEAFF.

The rearrangement uses TRBV12-3 or TRBV12-4 and TRBJ2-1; TRBD1 might be the D (6 bases). The CDR3 extends over 13 amino acids. V dropped 8 bases and J dropped 4 bases, with 12 bases sitting between them. CDR3 sequence (DNA): TGTGCCAGCGGGGGACACCTATACAATGAGCAGTTCTTC. This codes for CASGGHLYNEQFF.

The chain combines TRBV5-1 with TRBJ1-1; TRBD1 matches 11 bases. Trimming cost V 3 bases and J 6 bases; bases outside gene matches: 1. From germline, CDR1 is SGHRS and CDR2 YFSETQ. There are 13 residues in the CDR3. The CDR3 loop is CASSSGQGAEAFF. CDR3 bases: TGCGCCAGCAGCTCGGGACAGGGGGCTGAAGCTTTCTTT. The complete variable domain, with remaining parts taken from reference TRBV5-1 and TRBJ1-1, reads KAGVTQTPRYLIKTRGQQVTLSCSPISGHRSVSWYQQTPGQGLQFLFEYFSETQRNKGNFPGRFSGRQFSNSRSEMNVSTLELGDSALYLCASSSGQGAEAFFGQGTRLTVV.

This chain joins TRBV2 and TRBJ2-2; a weak D match, TRBD1 (5 bases). The CDR3 is 13 residues long. The V gene's germline CDR1 is SNHLY and CDR2 FYNNEI. Trimming stripped 2 bases from V and 4 bases from J, with 5 bases between. DNA for the CDR3: TGTGCCAGCAGTGAAAGGGGCACCGGGGAGCTGTTTTTT. Amino acid sequence: CASSERGTGELFF. The entire variable domain, with the rest obtained from reference TRBV2 and TRBJ2-2, is as follows: EPEVTQTPSHQVTQMGQEVILRCVPISNHLYFYWYRQILGQKVEFLVSFYNNEISEKSEIFDDQFSVERPDGSNFTLKIRSTKLEDSAMYFCASSERGTGELFFGEGSRLTVL.

The chain couples TRBV6-5 to TRBJ1-6; 8 bases agree with TRBD1. CDR3 length: 14 amino acids. Germline V gene data show CDR1 as MNHEY and CDR2 as SVGAGI. V shed 5 bases and J 6 bases; nucleotides not matched to a gene: 3. CDR3 protein: CASSNGQGNSPLHF. The CDR3 DNA follows: TGTGCCAGCAGTAACGGACAGGGTAATTCACCCCTCCACTTT.

The chain links TRBV6-5 to TRBJ2-7, with D possibly matching TRBD1 (6 bases). CDR1 MNHEY and CDR2 SVGAGI come from the germline V gene. V gave up 4 bases and J gave up 6 bases, with 19 bases separating them. The CDR3 extends over 15 amino acids. The CDR3 sequence is CASSSIEQGYGEQYF. The CDR3 coding sequence is TGTGCCAGCAGTTCAATCGAACAGGGATATGGCGAGCAGTACTTC.

This rearrangement joins TRBV28 to TRBJ1-6, with 8 bases lining up with TRBD1. Trimming removed 7 bases from V and 8 bases from J; junction bases left unmatched: 7. CDR1 MDHEN and CDR2 SYDVKM come from the germline V gene. The CDR3 has 14 amino acids. In nucleotides, the CDR3 is TGTGCCAGCAAGACCGGACAGGGTTATTCACCCCTCCACTTT. Translation gives CASKTGQGYSPLHF.

V and J are TRBV3-1 (or the pseudogene TRBV3-2) and TRBJ2-1; possibly TRBD2 for D (6 bases). Trimming took 1 base from V and 9 from J, leaving 10 bases between them. CDR1 and CDR2 from the germline V gene are LGHDT and YNNKEL (reference sequence). This CDR3 comprises 13 residues. CDR3 amino acids: CASSQGLESEQFF. The CDR3 DNA is TGTGCCAGCAGCCAAGGACTAGAATCTGAGCAGTTCTTC.

This chain links TRBV11-2 with TRBJ1-1; TRBD1 agrees at 8 bases. V lost 5 bases, J lost 4 bases, and 6 bases stayed unmatched. Germline V gene data show CDR1 as SGHAT and CDR2 as FQNNGV. This CDR3 region has 14 residues. CDR3 sequence (DNA): TGTGCCAGCAGCGATCAGGGGGCGTCCACTGAAGCTTTCTTT. Its translation is CASSDQGASTEAFF.

The gene calls are TRBV28 and TRBJ1-6; a possible D gene is TRBD1 (6 bases). Germline loops: CDR1 MDHEN, CDR2 SYDVKM. Trimming removed 5 bases at V and 5 bases at J, with 19 bases between. The CDR3 totals 17 residues. CDR3 nucleotide sequence: TGTGCCAGCAGTGTAAACATAGGGGGTCTCAATAATTCACCCCTCCACTTT. This codes for CASSVNIGGLNNSPLHF.

This clone was seen more than once but under ten times. The V gene is TRBV5-1, the J gene TRBJ2-7; TRBD2 is a possible D gene (5 bases). Trimming pared 0 bases from V and 2 bases from J, leaving 9 bases between. The germline V gene encodes CDR1 SGHRS and CDR2 YFSETQ. This CDR3 is 14 amino acids long. The CDR3 DNA reads TGCGCCAGCAGCTTGGGGACTTTTACCTACGAGCAGTACTTC. Protein: CASSLGTFTYEQYF. The variable domain in full, completed from reference TRBV5-1 and TRBJ2-7, reads KAGVTQTPRYLIKTRGQQVTLSCSPISGHRSVSWYQQTPGQGLQFLFEYFSETQRNKGNFPGRFSGRQFSNSRSEMNVSTLELGDSALYLCASSLGTFTYEQYFGPGTRLTVT.

In this sample, this clone turned up once. The rearrangement links TRBV16 to TRBJ2-7, with 8 bases aligning to TRBD1. Losses at the gene ends were 3 bases for V and 4 bases for J; bases not matched to a gene: 8. The V gene's germline CDR1 is KGHSY and CDR2 FQNENV. The CDR3 extends over 15 amino acids. The CDR3 coding sequence is TGTGCCAGCAGCCAGGGTTCAGGGGGCGTTTACGAGCAGTACTTC. Amino acids: CASSQGSGGVYEQYF. The full variable domain, its missing parts supplied by reference TRBV16 and TRBJ2-7, is GEEVAQTPKHLVRGEGQKAKLYCAPIKGHSYVFWYQQVLKNEFKFLISFQNENVFDETGMPKERFSAKCLPNSPCSLEIQATKLEDSAVYFCASSQGSGGVYEQYFGPGTRLTVT.

The chain employs TRBV5-1 and TRBJ2-5, with 9 bases identical to TRBD2. Losses at the gene ends were 1 base for V and 2 bases for J; bases not matched to a gene: 9. CDR3 length: 17 residues. Germline V gene data show CDR1 as SGHRS and CDR2 as YFSETQ. CDR3 loop: CASSLRGGALLQETQYF. The CDR3 DNA sequence: TGCGCCAGCAGCTTGCGCGGGGGGGCCCTATTGCAAGAGACCCAGTACTTC.

The chain uses TRBV29-1 and TRBJ1-6, with D tentatively TRBD1 (5 bases). The CDR3 is 13 amino acids. Germline V gene lookup returns CDR1 SQVTM and CDR2 ANQGSEA. V lost 5 bases and J lost 12, with 17 bases in between. CDR3 DNA sequence: TGCAGCGTTCCCCGGGGAGGCAGGGAACCCCTCCACTTT. It translates to CSVPRGGREPLHF.

This clone has only a few counts. The chain employs TRBV7-9 and TRBJ2-1; tentatively, D is TRBD1 (6 bases). CDR1 is SEHNR and CDR2 is FQNEAQ in the germline V gene (reference sequence). The CDR3 runs to 12 residues. The CDR3 coding sequence is TGTGGGGTAGGGGGTATGATGGGTGAGCAGTTCTTC. It translates to CGVGGMMGEQFF.

This sequence joins TRBV24-1 and TRBJ1-4; D is uncertain. This CDR3 region has 13 residues. V was cut by 4 bases and J by 4 bases, with 6 bases left in between. Germline V gene data show CDR1 as KGHDR and CDR2 as SFDVKD. In DNA form, the CDR3 reads TGTGCCACCAGTGACAGGTTTAATGAAAAACTGTTTTTT. It encodes CATSDRFNEKLFF.

The V and J genes are TRBV2 and TRBJ1-4; no clear D. V was shortened by 4 bases and J by 8 bases, with 20 bases between the two germline ends. CDR1 is SNHLY, CDR2 FYNNEI, per germline. CDR3 length equals 16 residues. The CDR3 region has the DNA TGTGCCAGCAGTGCCGCGGATTTGCGGGCGGGGGAAAAACTGTTTTTT. It is translated as CASSAADLRAGEKLFF.

The chain carries TRBV7-3 and TRBJ1-6, with TRBD1 identical over 9 bases. The germline V gene encodes CDR1 SGHTA and CDR2 FQGTGA. The CDR3 contains 15 residues. With V trimmed by 8 bases and J by 6 bases, 8 bases remained unmatched. The CDR3 protein is CASSEQGAANSPLHF. The CDR3 DNA reads as TGTGCCAGCTCCGAACAGGGGGCGGCTAATTCACCCCTCCACTTT.

CDR3 DNA: TGTGCCAGCAGCTCCCGACAGGGGGAAGCTTTCTTT. Its protein product is CASSSRQGEAFF. The chain joins TRBV13 to TRBJ1-1, with TRBD1 identical over 8 bases. This CDR3 spans 12 amino acids. In germline, CDR1 is PRHDT, CDR2 FYEKMQ (reference sequence). V lost 4 bases, J lost 8 bases, and 3 bases stayed unmatched.

The chain couples TRBV27 to TRBJ2-7, with TRBD1 identical over 9 bases. The germline V gene has CDR1 MNHEY and CDR2 SMNVEV (reference sequence). This CDR3 spans 15 amino acids. J gave up 2 bases and V 4 bases, and 6 bases lay outside the gene matches. The CDR3 protein is CASSSLDRGPYEQYF. In DNA form, the CDR3 reads TGTGCCAGCAGTTCCCTGGACAGGGGCCCCTACGAGCAGTACTTC.